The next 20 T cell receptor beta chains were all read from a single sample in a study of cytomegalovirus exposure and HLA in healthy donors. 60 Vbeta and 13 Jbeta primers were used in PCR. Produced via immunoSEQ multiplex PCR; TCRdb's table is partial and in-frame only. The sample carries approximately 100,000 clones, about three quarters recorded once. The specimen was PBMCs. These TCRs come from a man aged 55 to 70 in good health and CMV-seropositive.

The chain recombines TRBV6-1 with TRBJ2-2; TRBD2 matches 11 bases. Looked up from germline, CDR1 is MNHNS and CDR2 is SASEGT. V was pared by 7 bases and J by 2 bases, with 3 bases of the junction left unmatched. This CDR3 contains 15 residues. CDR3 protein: CASTGTSGNTGELFF. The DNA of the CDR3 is TGTGCCAGCACCGGGACTAGCGGCAACACCGGGGAGCTGTTTTTT.

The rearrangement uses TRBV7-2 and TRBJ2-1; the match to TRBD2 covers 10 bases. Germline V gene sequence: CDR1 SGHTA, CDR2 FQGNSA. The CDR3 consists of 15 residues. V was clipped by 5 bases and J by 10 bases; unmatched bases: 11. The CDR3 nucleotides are TGTGCCAGCAGCATCCAGCGGGGGGGCGTAAGCGAGCAGTTCTTC. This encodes CASSIQRGGVSEQFF.

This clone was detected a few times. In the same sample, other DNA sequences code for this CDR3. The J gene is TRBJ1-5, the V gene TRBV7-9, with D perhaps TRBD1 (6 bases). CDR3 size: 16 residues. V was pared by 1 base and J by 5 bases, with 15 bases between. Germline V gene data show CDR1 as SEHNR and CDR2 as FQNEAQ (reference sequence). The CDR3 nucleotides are TGTGCCAGCAGCTTAGTAAACAGGGTAGGGGATCAGCCCCAGCATTTT. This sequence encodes CASSLVNRVGDQPQHF.

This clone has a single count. The CDR3 sequence is CSLSTGLVTEAFF. The DNA of the CDR3 is TGCAGCCTTTCGACAGGGTTAGTCACTGAAGCTTTCTTT. This chain uses TRBV29-1 with TRBJ1-1; the match to TRBD1 covers 7 bases. This CDR3 has 13 residues. The V gene's germline CDR1 is SQVTM and CDR2 ANQGSEA. V dropped 8 bases and J dropped 4; count of bases not matched to a gene: 10.

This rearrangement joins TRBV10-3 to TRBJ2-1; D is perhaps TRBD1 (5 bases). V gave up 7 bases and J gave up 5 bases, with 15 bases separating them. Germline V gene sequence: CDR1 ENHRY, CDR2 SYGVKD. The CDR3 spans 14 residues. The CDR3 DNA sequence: TGTGCCATCAAGGGGCGTTCAACACACAATGAGCAGTTCTTC. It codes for CAIKGRSTHNEQFF.

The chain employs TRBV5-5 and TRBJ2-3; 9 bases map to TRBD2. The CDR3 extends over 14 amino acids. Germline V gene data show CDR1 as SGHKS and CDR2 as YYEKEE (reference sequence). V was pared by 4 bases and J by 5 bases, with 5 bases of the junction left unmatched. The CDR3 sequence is CASSQGSGGDTQYF. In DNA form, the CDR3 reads TGTGCCAGCAGCCAAGGTAGCGGGGGAGATACGCAGTATTTT.

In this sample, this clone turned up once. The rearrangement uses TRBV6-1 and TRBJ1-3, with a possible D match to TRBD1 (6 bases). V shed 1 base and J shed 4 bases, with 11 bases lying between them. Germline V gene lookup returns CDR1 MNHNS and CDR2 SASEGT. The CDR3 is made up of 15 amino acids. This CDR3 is CASSEGWGPGNTIYF. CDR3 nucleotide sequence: TGTGCCAGCAGTGAAGGATGGGGGCCGGGAAACACCATATATTTT.

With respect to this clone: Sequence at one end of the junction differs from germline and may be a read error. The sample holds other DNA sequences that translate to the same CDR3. The CDR3 DNA is TGTGCCAGCAGCGTAGCGACTAGCGGGACCCAAGAGACCCAATACTTC. Translated, it gives CASSVATSGTQETQYF. The rearrangement uses TRBV9 and TRBJ2-5, with TRBD2 matching 11 bases. This CDR3 contains 16 residues. From germline, CDR1 is SGDLS and CDR2 YYNGEE.

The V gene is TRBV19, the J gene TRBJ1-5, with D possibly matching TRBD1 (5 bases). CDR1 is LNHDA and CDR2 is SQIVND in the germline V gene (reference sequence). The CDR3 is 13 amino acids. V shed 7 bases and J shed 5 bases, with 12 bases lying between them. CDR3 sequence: CASIGGEYQPQHF. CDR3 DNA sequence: TGTGCCAGTATTGGGGGGGAATATCAGCCCCAGCATTTT.

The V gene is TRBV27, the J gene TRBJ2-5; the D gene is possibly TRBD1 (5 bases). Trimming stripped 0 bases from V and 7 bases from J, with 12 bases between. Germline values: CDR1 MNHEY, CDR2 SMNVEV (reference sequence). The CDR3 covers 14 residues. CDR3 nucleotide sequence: TGTGCCAGCAGTTTATCGGGGCCTCCGGGGACCCAGTACTTC. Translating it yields CASSLSGPPGTQYF.

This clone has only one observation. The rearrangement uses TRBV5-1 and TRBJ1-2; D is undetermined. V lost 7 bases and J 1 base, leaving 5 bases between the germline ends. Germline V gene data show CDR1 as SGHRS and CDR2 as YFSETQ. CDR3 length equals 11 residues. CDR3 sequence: CASGNNYGYTF. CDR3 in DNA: TGCGCCAGCGGCAATAACTATGGCTACACCTTC.

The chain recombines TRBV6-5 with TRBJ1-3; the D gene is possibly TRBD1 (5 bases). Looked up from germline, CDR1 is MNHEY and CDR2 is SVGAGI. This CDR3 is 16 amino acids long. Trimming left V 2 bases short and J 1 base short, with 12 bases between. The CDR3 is CASSYRGGSSGNTIYF. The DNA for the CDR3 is TGTGCCAGCAGTTACCGCGGGGGATCATCTGGAAACACCATATATTTT.

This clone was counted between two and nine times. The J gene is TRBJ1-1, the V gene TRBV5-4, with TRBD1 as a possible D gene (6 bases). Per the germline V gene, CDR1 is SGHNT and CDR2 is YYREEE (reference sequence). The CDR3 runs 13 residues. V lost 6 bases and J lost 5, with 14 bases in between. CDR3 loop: CASTPGQGTEAFF. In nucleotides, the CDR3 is TGTGCCAGCACCCCGGGGCAGGGGACTGAAGCTTTCTTT.

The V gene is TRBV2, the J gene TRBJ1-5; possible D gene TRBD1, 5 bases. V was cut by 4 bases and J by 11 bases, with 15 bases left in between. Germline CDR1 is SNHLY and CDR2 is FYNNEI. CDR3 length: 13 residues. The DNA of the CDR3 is TGTGCCAGCAGTGTCCAGGGAATAGTGGCCCAGCATTTT. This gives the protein CASSVQGIVAQHF.

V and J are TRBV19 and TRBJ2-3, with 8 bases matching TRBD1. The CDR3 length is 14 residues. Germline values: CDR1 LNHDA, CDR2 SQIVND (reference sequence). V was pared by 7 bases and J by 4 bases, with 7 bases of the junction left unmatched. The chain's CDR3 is CASNDRGNADTQYF. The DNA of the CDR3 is TGTGCCAGTAATGACAGGGGTAACGCAGATACGCAGTATTTT.

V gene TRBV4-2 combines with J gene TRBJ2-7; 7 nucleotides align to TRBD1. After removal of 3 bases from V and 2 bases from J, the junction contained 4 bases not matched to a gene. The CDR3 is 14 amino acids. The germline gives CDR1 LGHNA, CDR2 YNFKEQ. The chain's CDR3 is CASSHNRGPYEQYF. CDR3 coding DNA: TGTGCCAGCAGCCACAACAGGGGACCCTACGAGCAGTACTTC.

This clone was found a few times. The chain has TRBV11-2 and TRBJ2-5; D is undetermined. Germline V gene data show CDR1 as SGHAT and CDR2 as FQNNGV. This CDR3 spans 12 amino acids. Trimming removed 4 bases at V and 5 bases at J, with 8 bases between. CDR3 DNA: TGTGCCAGCAGCTCGCTGGAGGAGACCCAGTACTTC. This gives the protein CASSSLEETQYF.

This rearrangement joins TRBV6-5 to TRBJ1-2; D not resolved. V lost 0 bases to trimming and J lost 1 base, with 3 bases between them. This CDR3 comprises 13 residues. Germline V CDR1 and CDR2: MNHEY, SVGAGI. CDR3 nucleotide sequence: TGTGCCAGCAGTTACTCCCATAACTATGGCTACACCTTC. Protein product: CASSYSHNYGYTF.

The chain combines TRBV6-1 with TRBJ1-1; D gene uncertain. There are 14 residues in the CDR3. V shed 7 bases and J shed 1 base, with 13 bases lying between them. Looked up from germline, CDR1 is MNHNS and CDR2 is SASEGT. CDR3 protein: CASKQNQENTEAFF. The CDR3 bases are TGTGCCAGCAAACAGAACCAGGAGAACACTGAAGCTTTCTTT.

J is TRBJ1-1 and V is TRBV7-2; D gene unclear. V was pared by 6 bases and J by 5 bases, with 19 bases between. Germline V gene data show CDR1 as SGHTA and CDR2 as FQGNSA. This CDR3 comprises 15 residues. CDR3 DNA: TGTGCCAGCAGGAGTCCAGACCAAGCGAGGACTGAAGCTTTCTTT. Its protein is CASRSPDQARTEAFF.